This TCR beta chain was captured by sequencing in a study of T cell repertoires in cytomegalovirus infection (dated by TCRdb to between 2018 and 2021). Concerning the study at large: Peptide stimulations targeted recently identified HLA-C-restricted CMV epitopes, whose presentation resists viral immunomodulation, together with well-studied HLA-B-restricted epitopes. Donor HLA type was relevant to the analysis, because carriage of CMV infection together with the matching HLA type was indicated by public TCR beta signatures. Results and caveats for the whole study, not just this receptor: The ex vivo response was dominated by HLA-C-restricted CMV-specific TCR beta clonotypes, which also provided the single most frequent clonotype in two of eight donors. In both this cohort and an independent roughly 350-donor cohort, the cumulative frequency of public TCR beta family members distinguished carriers of CMV infection plus the relevant HLA type.

Instrument used: Illumina HiSeq 1500. TCRdb passed the public sequencing reads through fastp at Q25 and MiXCR, retaining productive beta sequences. CDR3 protein sequences are deduplicated, and each keeps its most common genes and DNA. The sample records 80,000 to 90,000 distinct CDR3 sequences, 45% to 55% of which are singletons. The ten largest account for approximately 93% of the sample. For this clonotype: The antigen this receptor binds is unknown. No base quality information exists; no much larger clone differs at one position.

The sample's treatment or condition, from its label and the paper: in vitro stimulation with specific CMV peptide epitopes to enrich CMV-specific T cells. Via the germline V gene, CDR1 is MGHRA and CDR2 YSYEKL. The CDR3 runs 16 amino acids, cysteine and phenylalanine included. Only the CDR3 DNA stays, 48 bases, in frame from base 1. Trimming removed 3 bases from V and 2 bases from J, leaving 16 bases between the germline ends. This receptor was obtained from a human donor in good health (CMV status not recorded). Some clones in this sample may be carry-over from other donors' samples. The chain was built from TRBV4-1 and TRBJ1-1, with TRBD1 perhaps the D gene, on 5 matching bases. The material was CD8+ T cells from cultured PBMCs, obtained from culture after CMV antigen stimulation. The nucleotides read TGCGCCAGCAGCCACAAGGGAGACAGAAGAAACACTGAAGCTTTCTTT. Translated, it gives CASSHKGDRRNTEAFF.